The T cell receptor (beta chain) described here comes from a study of beta chain features in type 1 diabetes. Study results and limitations: Shortening that was moderate but significant affected the TCRB CDR3s of Type 1 diabetes patients in all four CD4+ subsets.

To note about this clone: The antigen is unknown.

All of the isolated RNA was reverse transcribed, so expressed TCRB transcripts were sequenced. Sequencing used immunoSEQ multiplex PCR; TCRdb keeps in-frame clones, though not all of them. This table holds fewer than 450,000 clones, approximately 13% found once. The CDR3 is 15 amino acids. Per the germline V gene, CDR1 is MGHDK and CDR2 is SYGVNS. With 1 base clipped from V and 6 bases from J, the junction kept 6 bases outside the gene matches. This chain connects TRBV25-1 to TRBJ1-2, with TRBD1 matching 9 bases. The TCR was taken from a woman under 30 with type 1 diabetes. The sequenced sample was naive CD4+ T cells from blood. The CDR3 DNA is TGTGCCAGCAGTGAATTGGGGACAGGGCCAAATGGCTACACCTTC. Protein product: CASSELGTGPNGYTF.